The 19 T cell receptor beta chains in this list originate from one sample, sequenced in a study of blood T cell repertoires in COVID-19. The protocol was immunoSEQ multiplex PCR, while the TCRdb copy is restricted to in-frame clones and leaves out a portion. The data contain approximately 500,000 clones, 75% to 90% of them singletons. Sequenced: peripheral blood. The receptor source for this set is a man aged 18 to 29 with COVID-19, enrolled during active disease.

This clone was detected once. The rearrangement uses TRBV13 and TRBJ1-3, with 7 bases aligning to TRBD1. V lost 4 bases, J lost 0 bases, and 6 bases stayed unmatched. CDR1 and CDR2 from the germline V gene are PRHDT and FYEKMQ (reference sequence). This CDR3 has 16 residues. CDR3 sequence (DNA): TGTGCCAGCAGCTCGTACAGGGGTGGCTCTGGAAACACCATATATTTT. This codes for CASSSYRGGSGNTIYF.

The V and J genes are TRBV6-5 and TRBJ1-1, with D possibly TRBD1 on 6 matching bases. V lost 7 bases and J 0 bases, leaving 9 bases between the germline ends. Per the germline V gene, CDR1 is MNHEY and CDR2 is SVGAGI. This CDR3 comprises 13 residues. CDR3 region: CASTYRVNTEAFF. DNA for the CDR3: TGTGCCAGCACCTACAGGGTGAACACTGAAGCTTTCTTT.

This clone was observed once. This chain links TRBV9 with TRBJ2-3, with D perhaps matching TRBD1 (6 bases). Germline CDR1 SGDLS, CDR2 YYNGEE. The CDR3 has 15 residues. V was trimmed by 0 bases and J by 2 bases, leaving 10 bases between them. The CDR3 protein is CASSVGTAYTDTQYF. CDR3 coding DNA: TGTGCCAGCAGCGTAGGGACAGCGTACACAGATACGCAGTATTTT.

V gene TRBV2 combines with J gene TRBJ2-7, with a weak D call TRBD2 (6 bases). CDR1 and CDR2 from the germline V gene are SNHLY and FYNNEI. The CDR3 consists of 15 residues. V was pared by 6 bases and J by 0 bases, with 15 bases between. The CDR3 coding sequence is TGTGCCAGCAGGGGTGGCCCCGGGAGCTCCTACGAGCAGTACTTC. Translated, it gives CASRGGPGSSYEQYF.

This rearrangement joins TRBV11-1 to TRBJ2-1; TRBD2 matches 8 bases. J gave up 4 bases and V 4 bases, and 9 bases lay outside the gene matches. Germline-derived CDR1 and CDR2 are SGHAT and FQDESV (reference sequence). CDR3 length equals 16 residues. The CDR3 coding sequence is TGTGCCAGCAGCTGGACCGGGACTAGGAGATACAATGAGCAGTTCTTC. Its translation is CASSWTGTRRYNEQFF.

J is TRBJ2-2 and V is TRBV7-9, with a possible D match to TRBD1 (5 bases). Trimming shortened V by 1 base and J by 7 bases, and 13 bases separated the two germline ends. The CDR3 covers 15 residues. Germline-derived CDR1 and CDR2 are SEHNR and FQNEAQ (reference sequence). The CDR3 DNA reads as TGTGCCAGCAGCTTAGGGACATATGGCGGCGGGGAGCTGTTTTTT. Translating it yields CASSLGTYGGGELFF.

V gene TRBV2 combines with J gene TRBJ2-5; 14 bases fit TRBD2. This CDR3 is built from 18 residues. The V gene end was trimmed by 4 bases and the J gene end by 4 bases; junction bases not matched to a gene: 11. Per the germline V gene, CDR1 is SNHLY and CDR2 is FYNNEI. CDR3: CASSGRTSGRRRGETQYF. CDR3 DNA: TGTGCCAGCAGTGGGCGGACTAGCGGGAGGAGGCGGGGAGAGACCCAGTACTTC. Combining the CDR3 with reference TRBV2 and TRBJ2-5 gives the whole variable domain EPEVTQTPSHQVTQMGQEVILRCVPISNHLYFYWYRQILGQKVEFLVSFYNNEISEKSEIFDDQFSVERPDGSNFTLKIRSTKLEDSAMYFCASSGRTSGRRRGETQYFGPGTRLLVL.

V usage is TRBV9 and J usage is TRBJ1-4, with 8 nucleotides matching TRBD1. With 3 bases clipped from V and 2 bases from J, the junction kept 9 bases outside the gene matches. The CDR3 covers 17 residues. The germline CDR1 and CDR2 sequences are SGDLS and YYNGEE. The CDR3 region has the DNA TGTGCCAGCAGCGCGTCCCGGGACAGGTTGACTAATGAAAAACTGTTTTTT. Its translation is CASSASRDRLTNEKLFF.

This clone was seen just once. This chain uses TRBV19 with TRBJ2-5; 12 bases are a match to TRBD2. Germline CDR1 LNHDA, CDR2 SQIVND (reference sequence). Trimming removed 3 bases from V and 4 bases from J; junction bases left unmatched: 12. This CDR3 is built from 18 residues. CDR3 bases: TGTGCCAGTAGTATTGGCGGACTAGCGGGGCTGAAAGGAGAGACCCAGTACTTC. Translating it yields CASSIGGLAGLKGETQYF.

The chain links TRBV7-2 to TRBJ2-1; the match to TRBD2 covers 7 bases. The CDR3 runs to 15 residues. With V trimmed by 1 base and J by 9 bases, 9 bases remained unmatched. Germline CDR1 is SGHTA and CDR2 is FQGNSA. Written as DNA, the CDR3 is TGTGCCAGCAGCTTAGTACAAGCGGGGAGGGGTGAGCAGTTCTTC. Residues: CASSLVQAGRGEQFF.

This chain connects TRBV29-1 to TRBJ1-1; D perhaps matches TRBD1 (5 bases). The germline CDR1 and CDR2 sequences are SQVTM and ANQGSEA. CDR3 length: 13 amino acids. V was trimmed by 4 bases and J by 4 bases, leaving 13 bases between them. The CDR3 protein is CSVVWQGGTEAFF. The CDR3 DNA sequence: TGCAGCGTTGTATGGCAGGGAGGCACTGAAGCTTTCTTT.

J is TRBJ2-7 and V is TRBV24-1; D is ambiguous. The CDR3 has 11 amino acids. Germline V gene sequence: CDR1 KGHDR, CDR2 SFDVKD. The V end was cut by 11 bases, the J end by 5 bases, with 12 bases between. The CDR3 DNA follows: TGTGCCAGCCCTCCTAGGCACGAGCAGTACTTC. Protein: CASPPRHEQYF.

The chain joins TRBV15 to TRBJ2-5; possible D gene TRBD2, 5 bases. CDR3 length: 15 residues. Germline V gene lookup returns CDR1 LNHNV and CDR2 YYDKDF (reference sequence). V dropped 0 bases and J dropped 5 bases, with 13 bases sitting between them. DNA of the CDR3: TGTGCCACCAGCAGAGACCCGGGGTCGGGGGAGACCCAGTACTTC. Protein sequence: CATSRDPGSGETQYF.

The CDR3 loop is CASSSGAGGSQETQYF. As DNA, the CDR3 is TGTGCCAGCAGCTCAGGGGCGGGAGGATCCCAAGAGACCCAGTACTTC. V usage is TRBV9 and J usage is TRBJ2-5; 8 bases are a match to TRBD2. J lost 1 base, V lost 4 bases, and 9 bases had no gene match. CDR1 SGDLS and CDR2 YYNGEE come from the germline V gene. CDR3 length: 16 residues.

This rearrangement joins TRBV6-5 to TRBJ2-7; D is undetermined. V lost 7 bases and J lost 4, with 14 bases in between. Per germline, CDR1 MNHEY and CDR2 SVGAGI. The CDR3 is 13 amino acids. The CDR3 region has the DNA TGTGCCAGCACGAAACTACCATCGTACGAGCAGTACTTC. It specifies CASTKLPSYEQYF.

The chain combines TRBV19 with TRBJ1-1, with D possibly being TRBD1 (6 bases). Germline values: CDR1 LNHDA, CDR2 SQIVND (reference sequence). CDR3 size: 15 residues. Trimming took 7 bases from V and 6 from J, leaving 21 bases between them. CDR3 amino acids: CASTRLRGAEAEAFF. CDR3 DNA sequence: TGTGCCAGTACAAGACTCCGGGGGGCCGAGGCTGAAGCTTTCTTT. The full variable domain, in which reference TRBV19 and TRBJ1-1 provide the parts outside the CDR3, is DGGITQSPKYLFRKEGQNVTLSCEQNLNHDAMYWYRQDPGQGLRLIYYSQIVNDFQKGDIAEGYSVSREKKESFPLTVTSAQKNPTAFYLCASTRLRGAEAEAFFGQGTRLTVV.

The gene calls are TRBV5-1 and TRBJ2-2; TRBD1 agrees at 8 bases. Germline assignment: CDR1 SGHRS and CDR2 YFSETQ. This CDR3 comprises 15 residues. Trimming took 4 bases from V and 2 from J; bases not matched to a gene: 4. CDR3 coding DNA: TGCGCCAGCAGCCGGACAGGGATAAACACCGGGGAGCTGTTTTTT. Translated: CASSRTGINTGELFF.

The chain combines TRBV27 with TRBJ2-1; 7 positions agree with TRBD2. CDR3 length: 15 residues. Germline CDR1 is MNHEY and CDR2 is SMNVEV (reference sequence). V dropped 2 bases and J dropped 2; count of bases not matched to a gene: 3. CDR3 loop: CASSLGGSPYNEQFF. CDR3 DNA sequence: TGTGCCAGCAGTTTAGGCGGGAGCCCCTACAATGAGCAGTTCTTC.

The chain is built from TRBV15 and TRBJ2-1; TRBD1 aligns across 7 bases. V shed 0 bases, J shed 6 bases, and the junction held 11 bases outside the gene matches. The V gene's germline CDR1 is LNHNV and CDR2 YYDKDF (reference sequence). The CDR3 covers 17 residues. CDR3 in amino acids: CATSRDQWDRARNEQFF. CDR3 nucleotide sequence: TGTGCCACCAGCAGAGATCAATGGGACAGAGCCCGCAATGAGCAGTTCTTC.